One and the same sample provided the 14 T cell receptor beta chains below, sequenced in a study of T cell repertoires in cytomegalovirus infection. TCRdb reprocessed the reads with MiXCR, giving one entry per CDR3 protein. The repertoire holds approximately 250,000 distinct CDR3 sequences, with approximately 8.3% as singletons. The sample consisted of PBMCs. These receptors were collected from a human donor in good health (CMV status not recorded). Some clones in this sample may be carry-over from other donors' samples.

The chain couples TRBV7-9 to TRBJ2-3, with 8 bases fitting TRBD2. Trimming cost V 0 bases and J 4 bases; bases outside gene matches: 9. Germline values: CDR1 SEHNR, CDR2 FQNEAQ (reference sequence). The CDR3 totals 17 residues. CDR3 sequence reads: CASSLALSSGLPDTQYF. The CDR3 DNA reads as TGTGCCAGCAGCTTAGCGTTGTCTAGCGGGCTGCCAGATACGCAGTATTTT.

This clonotype came up many times. The junction does not match germline at one end; this may be a read error. The chain couples TRBV7-2 to TRBJ1-1, with 7 bases aligning to TRBD1. CDR1 SGHTA and CDR2 FQGNSA come from the germline V gene. The CDR3 consists of 14 residues. The CDR3 DNA reads TGTGCCAGCAGACGACAGGGTAGGAACGCTGAAGCTTTCTTT. This gives the protein CASRRQGRNAEAFF.

This clonotype was observed at least ten times. The rearrangement links TRBV6-2 or TRBV6-3 to TRBJ2-1; D tentatively fits TRBD1 or TRBD2 (5 bases each). This CDR3 region has 13 residues. Germline assignment: CDR1 MNHEY and CDR2 SVGEGT. V shed 10 bases and J shed 2 bases, with 12 bases lying between them. The CDR3 DNA reads as TGTGCCATCCTGGGACCGGCCTACAATGAGCAGTTCTTC. Translating it yields CAILGPAYNEQFF.

This clonotype was picked up one time. Germline and junction disagree at one end, which may indicate a read error. The chain employs TRBV4-2 and TRBJ2-1; 8 positions agree with TRBD2. This CDR3 has 15 amino acids. Germline V gene data show CDR1 as LGHNA and CDR2 as YNFKEQ. The CDR3 DNA sequence: TGTACCAGCAGCCAAGACCGGGGGGGCTACAATGAGCAGTTCTTC. It codes for CTSSQDRGGYNEQFF.

About this clonotype: A much bigger clone sits one base away, suggesting this may be a read error. V gene TRBV14 combines with J gene TRBJ1-1; D is ambiguous. Trimming removed 4 bases from V and 4 bases from J, with 16 bases in between. Per germline, CDR1 SGHDN and CDR2 FVKESK. The CDR3 has 15 amino acids. The CDR3 coding sequence is TGTGCCAGCAGCCCCCAGATACCTCCCCTCACTGAAGCTTTCTTT. This sequence encodes CASSPQIPPLTEAFF.

The sample holds many counts of this clonotype. The chain employs TRBV5-5 and TRBJ1-4, with unresolved D. Looked up from germline, CDR1 is SGHKS and CDR2 is YYEKEE (reference sequence). With 0 bases removed from V and 13 bases from J, the gap between germline ends came to 13 bases. This CDR3 is built from 13 residues. This CDR3 reads CASSLGNTPRLFF. DNA for the CDR3: TGTGCCAGCAGCTTGGGAAACACCCCTAGACTGTTTTTT. Drawing the rest from reference TRBV5-5 and TRBJ1-4, the complete variable domain is DAGVTQSPTHLIKTRGQQVTLRCSPISGHKSVSWYQQVLGQGPQFIFQYYEKEERGRGNFPDRFSARQFPNYSSELNVNALLLGDSALYLCASSLGNTPRLFFGSGTQLSVL.

This clonotype was found many times. CDR3 region: CASSSQSGRHTDTQYF. The CDR3 nucleotides read TGTGCCAGCAGCTCTCAGAGTGGCAGACACACAGATACGCAGTATTTT. The chain is built from TRBV7-2 and TRBJ2-3, with D unclear. V lost 4 bases and J 2 bases, leaving 16 bases between the germline ends. This CDR3 comprises 16 residues. From germline, CDR1 is SGHTA and CDR2 FQGNSA.

Ten or more counts support this clonotype. The chain has TRBV7-2 and TRBJ2-2; D call uncertain. Germline CDR1 SGHTA, CDR2 FQGNSA. Between the trimmed V and J ends, which lost 2 bases and 2 bases, there was a span of 9 bases. This CDR3 comprises 15 residues. CDR3: CASSLQQTNTGELFF. CDR3 coding DNA: TGTGCCAGCAGCTTACAACAGACCAACACCGGGGAGCTGTTTTTT.

This clonotype was found many times. CDR3: CASSPGGGAFF. CDR3 in DNA: TGTGCCAGCAGTCCAGGGGGGGGGGCTTTCTTT. V gene TRBV28 combines with J gene TRBJ1-1; 7 bases match TRBD1. V was pared by 5 bases and J by 11 bases, with 5 bases of the junction left unmatched. The germline CDR1 and CDR2 sequences are MDHEN and SYDVKM. The CDR3 extends over 11 amino acids.

The table lists this clonotype with many counts. The chain combines TRBV5-1 with TRBJ2-7; TRBD2 aligns across 9 bases. Germline V gives CDR1 SGHRS, CDR2 YFSETQ. The V gene end was trimmed by 5 bases and the J gene end by 3 bases; junction bases not matched to a gene: 6. This CDR3 has 14 residues. The CDR3: CASRPSGTFYEQYF. The CDR3 DNA reads as TGCGCCAGCAGACCTAGCGGGACGTTCTACGAGCAGTACTTC. The variable domain in full, completed from reference TRBV5-1 and TRBJ2-7, reads KAGVTQTPRYLIKTRGQQVTLSCSPISGHRSVSWYQQTPGQGLQFLFEYFSETQRNKGNFPGRFSGRQFSNSRSEMNVSTLELGDSALYLCASRPSGTFYEQYFGPGTRLTVT.

In this sample, this clonotype turned up many times. The rearrangement joins TRBV7-2 to TRBJ2-4, with D possibly TRBD1 on 5 matching bases. V was trimmed by 6 bases and J by 0 bases, leaving 12 bases between them. The CDR3 runs to 15 residues. Germline CDR1 is SGHTA and CDR2 is FQGNSA. The CDR3 reads CASSLQELAKNIQYF. In DNA form, the CDR3 reads TGTGCCAGCAGTTTACAGGAGTTAGCCAAAAACATTCAGTACTTC.

This clonotype was counted at least ten times. The chain carries TRBV6-1 and TRBJ1-1, with TRBD1 as a possible D gene (5 bases). The V end lost 4 bases, the J end lost 1 base, and 7 bases lay between the germline ends. Germline CDR1 reads MNHNS; CDR2 reads SASEGT. This CDR3 is 13 amino acids long. CDR3 sequence reads: CASSGGENTEAFF. CDR3 bases: TGTGCCAGCAGTGGAGGGGAGAACACTGAAGCTTTCTTT.

CDR3 in DNA: TGTGCCAGCAGTTCATCCGGGACAGGGTGGGACGAGACCCAGTACTTC. Translation: CASSSSGTGWDETQYF. V is TRBV28 and J is TRBJ2-5, with 9 bases aligning to TRBD1. The germline gives CDR1 MDHEN, CDR2 SYDVKM. The CDR3 runs 16 residues. The junction had 11 bases not matched to a gene; V was cut back by 4 bases and J by 5 bases.

This clonotype was detected many times. The gene calls are TRBV7-2 and TRBJ1-6; possibly TRBD1 for D (6 bases). Germline loops: CDR1 SGHTA, CDR2 FQGNSA. The V end lost 0 bases, the J end lost 15 bases, and 15 bases lay between the germline ends. The CDR3 runs to 14 residues. CDR3 sequence reads: CASSLASQGFNLHF. The CDR3 nucleotides are TGTGCCAGCAGCTTAGCGAGTCAGGGGTTTAACCTCCACTTT.